The T cell receptor (beta chain) described here comes from a study of blood T cell repertoires in COVID-19. Study information: Samples came from the United States, Italy and Spain, spanning acute and convalescent COVID-19.

This clone appeared a single time. The CDR3 has 11 amino acids. V was trimmed by 2 bases and J by 5 bases, leaving 7 bases between them. Germline V gene data show CDR1 as GTSNPN and CDR2 as SVGIG (reference sequence). Original processing methods: Scientists estimated how many nucleated cells there were by amplifying reference gene primers. TCRdb's copy holds only in-frame clones and misses some; the assay was immunoSEQ multiplex PCR. V, J and clone size are those of that table, while D and trimming were read from the DNA. The profile shows about 370,000 clones, roughly 90% of them singletons. J is TRBJ2-7 and V is TRBV30; D gene ambiguous. The specimen sequenced was peripheral blood. The source is a woman under 40 with COVID-19, enrolled during active disease. The CDR3 spells CAWSTADEQYV. The CDR3 nucleotides are TGTGCCTGGAGTACCGCGGACGAGCAGTACGTC.